One and the same sample provided the 8 T cell receptor beta chains below, sequenced in a study of metastatic and nonmetastatic thyroid tumors. Patients underwent thyroid surgery, and none had received any treatment before it. Via MiXCR, TCRdb re-called the PCR reads. In the table there are 45,000 to 50,000 clones, around 20% of which are singletons. The sample comprised blood. These receptors were obtained from a male donor with papillary thyroid cancer or a benign thyroid nodule (not recorded which). Some clones in this sample may be carry-over from other donors' samples.

There are many counts of this clone. The chain recombines TRBV20-1 with TRBJ1-1; D is unclear. Per germline, CDR1 DFQATT and CDR2 SNEGSKA (reference sequence). The CDR3 is made up of 12 amino acids. Trimming stripped 3 bases from V and 0 bases from J, with 5 bases between. The DNA of the CDR3 is TGCAGTGCTAGTCCGGTGAACACTGAAGCTTTCTTT. It encodes CSASPVNTEAFF.

This clone appeared once. This same CDR3 is encoded by further DNA sequences in the sample. The rearrangement uses TRBV6-2 or TRBV6-3 and TRBJ1-1; perhaps TRBD1 as D (6 bases). The V end was cut by 4 bases, the J end by 1 base, with 34 bases between. Germline V CDR1 and CDR2: MNHEY, SVGEGT. CDR3 length: 22 amino acids. Here the CDR3 DNA reads TGTGCCAGCAGTTCACTACGGGTTGGGGCCAGGGGAGGCGTTTGGAGGAACACTGAAGCTTTCTTT. This gives the protein CASSSLRVGARGGVWRNTEAFF.

This clone was seen only a few times. In DNA form, the CDR3 reads TGTGCCAGCAGCCCGCGGAGTGTCTCTAACTATGGCTACACCTTC. Translated: CASSPRSVSNYGYTF. V usage is TRBV11-3 and J usage is TRBJ1-2; D is ambiguous. V shed 5 bases and J shed 0 bases, with 13 bases lying between them. CDR3 length: 15 amino acids. Looked up from germline, CDR1 is SGHNT and CDR2 is YENEEA.

This clone appeared many times. The chain combines TRBV6-5 with TRBJ2-5; TRBD1 or TRBD2 may be the D gene (5 bases each). CDR1 and CDR2 (germline): MNHEY, SVGAGI. V lost 5 bases to trimming and J lost 7 bases, with 26 bases between them. This CDR3 has 17 residues. CDR3 nucleotide sequence: TGTGCCAGCAGTATACTCGGCCGGGCTGGGGCGGCGGGGACCCAGTACTTC. This gives the protein CASSILGRAGAAGTQYF.

Ten or more counts support this clone. The chain links TRBV25-1 to TRBJ2-1; D perhaps matches TRBD2 (5 bases). V lost 3 bases and J lost 4, with 13 bases in between. Germline CDR1 MGHDK, CDR2 SYGVNS. The CDR3 covers 15 residues. The CDR3 bases are TGTGCCAGCAGTGAGACGGGGTATGAATACAATGAGCAGTTCTTC. Translated: CASSETGYEYNEQFF.

The J gene is TRBJ2-1, the V gene TRBV5-1, with 8 bases aligning to TRBD2. Germline-derived CDR1 and CDR2 are SGHRS and YFSETQ. CDR3 length: 14 amino acids. The ends lost 0 bases at V and 7 bases at J; junction bases unmatched: 3. For the CDR3, the DNA is TGCGCCAGCAGCTTGGGCGGGAGGTCAAATGAGCAGTTCTTC. The encoded protein is CASSLGGRSNEQFF. Full variable domain (missing parts from reference TRBV5-1 and TRBJ2-1): KAGVTQTPRYLIKTRGQQVTLSCSPISGHRSVSWYQQTPGQGLQFLFEYFSETQRNKGNFPGRFSGRQFSNSRSEMNVSTLELGDSALYLCASSLGGRSNEQFFGPGTRLTVL.

In its sample, this clone ranks as medium-sized. The chain carries TRBV19 and TRBJ1-5; TRBD1 matches 7 bases. Germline V gene lookup returns CDR1 LNHDA and CDR2 SQIVND (reference sequence). The CDR3 runs to 19 residues. The junction had 16 bases not matched to a gene; V was cut back by 5 bases and J by 0 bases. CDR3 DNA sequence: TGTGCCAGTAGTTCCGCCCCGGGACAGCCTCTCTATAGCAATCAGCCCCAGCATTTT. Its protein product is CASSSAPGQPLYSNQPQHF.

The chain uses TRBV20-1 and TRBJ2-6, with 8 bases matching TRBD1. V was clipped by 3 bases and J by 0 bases; unmatched bases: 10. Germline V gives CDR1 DFQATT, CDR2 SNEGSKA (reference sequence). The CDR3 contains 18 residues. This CDR3 reads CSASEPGQEISGANVLTF. The CDR3 DNA follows: TGCAGTGCTAGTGAACCGGGACAGGAGATCTCTGGGGCCAACGTCCTGACTTTC.